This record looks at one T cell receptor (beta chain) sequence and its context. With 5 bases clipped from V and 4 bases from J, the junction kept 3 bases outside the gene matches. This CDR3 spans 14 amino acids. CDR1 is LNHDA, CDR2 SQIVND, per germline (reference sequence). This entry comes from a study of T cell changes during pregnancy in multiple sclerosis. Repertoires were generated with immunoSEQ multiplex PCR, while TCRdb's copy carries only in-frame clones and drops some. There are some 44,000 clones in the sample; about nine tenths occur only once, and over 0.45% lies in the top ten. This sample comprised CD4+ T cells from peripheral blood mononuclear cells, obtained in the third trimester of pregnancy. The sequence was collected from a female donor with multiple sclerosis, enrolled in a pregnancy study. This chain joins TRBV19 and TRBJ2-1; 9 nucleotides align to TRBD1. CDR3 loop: CASSADRGYNEQFF. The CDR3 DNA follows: TGTGCCAGTAGTGCGGACAGGGGTTACAATGAGCAGTTCTTC.